This TCR beta chain was recovered during a study of blood T cell repertoires in COVID-19. The overall study: Some COVID-19 samples were acute and others convalescent; all came from the United States, Italy and Spain.

The V end was cut by 5 bases, the J end by 0 bases, with 7 bases between. Germline V CDR1 and CDR2: LNHDA, SQIVND (reference sequence). This CDR3 is built from 13 residues. As handled by the study authors: Amplified reference gene primers provided the basis for estimating nucleated cell counts. The method was immunoSEQ multiplex PCR; TCRdb's version includes in-frame clones alone and lacks a portion of them. That table supplies the V and J calls and clone size; D and trimming were determined from the DNA. The profile covers about 480,000 clones, with roughly 85% appearing a single time and about 2.1% taken by the ten largest. The study drew participants aged about 18 to 95 years from some 24 US areas. Cohorts were assigned according to the clinical history that participants reported. A remark on this clone: Other nucleotide sequences from this sample produce the same CDR3.

Sequenced material: PBMCs or T cells enriched from blood (not recorded which). The TCR originated in a woman between 18 and 29 years old with acute COVID-19. The gene calls are TRBV19 and TRBJ1-1; D not certain. In DNA, the CDR3 is TGTGCCAGTAGTGTAACAGTGAACACTGAAGCTTTCTTT. As protein: CASSVTVNTEAFF.